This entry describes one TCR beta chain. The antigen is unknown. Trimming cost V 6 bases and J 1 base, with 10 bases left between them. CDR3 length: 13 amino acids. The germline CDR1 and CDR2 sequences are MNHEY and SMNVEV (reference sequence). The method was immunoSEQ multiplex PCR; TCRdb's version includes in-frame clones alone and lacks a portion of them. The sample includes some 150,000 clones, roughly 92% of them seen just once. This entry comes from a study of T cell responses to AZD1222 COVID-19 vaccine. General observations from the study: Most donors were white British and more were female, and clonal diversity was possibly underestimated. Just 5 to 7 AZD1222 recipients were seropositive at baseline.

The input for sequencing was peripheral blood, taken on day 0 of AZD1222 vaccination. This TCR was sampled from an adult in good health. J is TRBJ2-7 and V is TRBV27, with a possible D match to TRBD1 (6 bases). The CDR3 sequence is CASRLGGSYEQYF. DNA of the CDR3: TGTGCCAGCAGATTAGGGGGTTCCTACGAGCAGTACTTC.